The T cell receptor beta chain under discussion was sequenced for a study of T cells expressing NK-cell markers. Study results and caveats: The CD3+CD56-NKG2C+ fraction of several donors was also led by these clonotypes.

One entry per CDR3 protein, without DNA, is what TCRdb gives after re-calling the 5' RACE reads. Its clone listing holds hundreds of thousands of distinct CDR3 sequences. On this clonotype: The target antigen is unknown.

The length of the CDR3 is 14 residues. Germline V gene sequence: CDR1 MNHNS, CDR2 SASEGT. The sequence was collected from a woman aged 18 to 75 in good health. The sequenced material came from blood T cells: a sorted CD56 or NKG2C T cell subset, CD4+ or CD8+ T cells, or bulk PBMC T cells (not recorded which). The V call is TRBV6-1, the J call TRBJ1-1. The CDR3 protein is CASIKGGFEAEAFF.